The clone carrying this T cell receptor (beta chain) was seen only a few times. The target antigen is unknown. Trimming cost V 4 bases and J 12 bases, with 8 bases left between them. CDR3 size: 10 residues. The V gene's germline CDR1 is WSHSY and CDR2 SAAADI. The sample originates from a study of T cells in Graves' hyperthyroidism and ophthalmopathy. Findings and limits, study-wide: Expanded thyroid clonotypes (above 0.001) were mostly also found in blood.

RNA transcripts gave rise to amplified TCR beta CDR3 regions. A first-round RT-PCR of the TCR CDR3 used the HTBI primer set. TCRdb reprocessed the multiplex PCR reads with MiXCR, giving one entry per CDR3 protein. Here the sample spans approximately 420,000 distinct CDR3 sequences, roughly an eighth being singletons. A lack of ophthalmopathy progression within 18 months defined stable Graves' hyperthyroidism. An approximately 10 ml volume of fresh peripheral blood provided the PBMCs. The material sequenced was blood. The chain employs TRBV10-2 and TRBJ2-3, with a tentative D call TRBD2 (6 bases). This clonotype was obtained from a woman aged 18-29 years with Graves' hyperthyroidism. Written as DNA, the CDR3 is TGCGCCAGCAGTGCGGGGGATCAGTATTTT. This gives the protein CASSAGDQYF.